Presented here are 5 T cell receptor beta chains from one specimen sequenced in a study of blood T cell repertoires in COVID-19. Clones were read by immunoSEQ multiplex PCR, and TCRdb kept only the in-frame ones, dropping some. In the table there are approximately 290,000 clones, approximately 93% of which are singletons. The sample taken for sequencing was peripheral blood. The receptors stem from a woman in her 30s with COVID-19, enrolled during active disease.

As for this clone: Other DNA sequences of this sample code for an identical CDR3. The chain carries TRBV19 and TRBJ1-1, with no clear D. V dropped 6 bases and J dropped 1 base, with 9 bases sitting between them. The CDR3 consists of 13 residues. Germline V gene data show CDR1 as LNHDA and CDR2 as SQIVND (reference sequence). CDR3 residues: CASSVTGNTEAFF. The CDR3 bases are TGTGCCAGTAGCGTAACGGGGAACACTGAAGCTTTCTTT.

The rearrangement uses TRBV7-2 and TRBJ2-7, with 14 nucleotides matching TRBD2. Trimming took 5 bases from V and 5 from J; bases not matched to a gene: 8. The CDR3 is made up of 16 amino acids. Per the germline V gene, CDR1 is SGHTA and CDR2 is FQGNSA. Here the CDR3 reads CASSPWTSGRNHEQYF. CDR3 sequence (DNA): TGTGCCAGCAGCCCATGGACTAGCGGGAGGAATCACGAGCAGTACTTC.

The rearrangement joins TRBV30 to TRBJ1-3; no clear D gene. Per germline, CDR1 GTSNPN and CDR2 SVGIG (reference sequence). There are 11 residues in the CDR3. V lost 5 bases and J lost 4, with 6 bases in between. CDR3 nucleotide sequence: TGTGCCTGGTACGGGGGAAACACCATATATTTT. Translated: CAWYGGNTIYF.

The gene calls are TRBV9 and TRBJ2-1; perhaps TRBD2 as D (6 bases). The germline gives CDR1 SGDLS, CDR2 YYNGEE. The CDR3 loop spans 15 amino acids. V gave up 4 bases and J gave up 0 bases, with 11 bases separating them. CDR3 sequence (DNA): TGTGCCAGCAGCAGCGACGGGAGCTCCTACAATGAGCAGTTCTTC. Residues: CASSSDGSSYNEQFF.

V is TRBV4-2 and J is TRBJ2-1; no reliable D call. Looked up from germline, CDR1 is LGHNA and CDR2 is YNFKEQ. V lost 0 bases, J lost 4 bases, and 4 bases lay in between. The CDR3 extends over 13 amino acids. The CDR3 coding sequence is TGTGCCAGCAGCCAAGAGGCTTACAATGAGCAGTTCTTC. Translating gives CASSQEAYNEQFF.